This T cell receptor beta chain was obtained from a study of Ad26.COV2.S vaccination and SARS-CoV-2 variants. Turning to the study itself: It was the COV1001 Ad26.COV2.S trial arm that included the donor.

Broader study findings: It is possible that the TCR breadth and depth analyses underestimated the total T cell responses. Recipients of either vaccine or placebo displayed similar breadth of non-spike TCRs.

The germline V gene encodes CDR1 MNHNY and CDR2 SVGAGI (reference sequence). Trimming cost V 8 bases and J 2 bases, with 16 bases left between them. This CDR3 is built from 14 residues. Repertoires were generated with immunoSEQ multiplex PCR, while TCRdb's copy carries only in-frame clones and drops some. The repertoire holds roughly 680,000 clones, with roughly 90% as singletons. Indicated treatment: around 19 received Ad26.COV2.S at low or high dose, single or two shots; roughly five received placebo; per-sample allocation not given. Sampling took place 63 days after the first vaccine or placebo injection. Comment on this clone: The antigen remains undetermined.

The material sequenced was peripheral blood, taken in a trial of Ad26.COV2.S vaccine versus placebo. The chain combines TRBV6-6 with TRBJ2-7; D gene ambiguous. The TCR originated in a person aged 18-60 years who received the Ad26.COV2.S COVID-19 vaccine or a placebo. CDR3: CASLNWIRPYEQYF. The CDR3 bases are TGTGCCAGCTTAAACTGGATTAGGCCCTACGAGCAGTACTTC.